A selection of T cell receptor beta chains follows, all from one sample in a study of OX40 agonist ivuxolimab in advanced cancers. The table came from immunoSEQ multiplex PCR; TCRdb's copy has only in-frame clones and leaves some out. Of tens of thousands of clones in the sample, more than 80% were seen once. The sequencing here drew on CD4+ or CD8+ T cells sorted from blood, taken in a trial of the OX40 agonist ivuxolimab. The receptor source for this set is an adult with an advanced solid tumor such as melanoma, head and neck, liver or kidney cancer. The CDR3 runs from the conserved cysteine through the conserved F or W. D genes are given only for firm matches. Some rows have no size entry. The others give once, few or many, or a class for an expanded clone.

abundance: NA
j_gene: TRBJ2-2
d_gene: NA
v_gene: TRBV7-8
CDR3nt: TGTGCCAGCAGCTTAGCGCCAGCGAACACCGGGGAGCTGTTTTTT
CDR3aa: CASSLAPANTGELFF

abundance: NA
j_gene: TRBJ2-2
d_gene: NA
v_gene: TRBV2
CDR3nt: TGTGCCAGCAAGACTGCGAACACCGGGGAGCTGTTTTTT
CDR3aa: CASKTANTGELFF

abundance: NA
j_gene: TRBJ1-1
d_gene: NA
v_gene: TRBV5-4
CDR3nt: TGTGCCAGCAGCTTAACGAAGAACACTGAAGCTTTCTTT
CDR3aa: CASSLTKNTEAFF

abundance: NA
j_gene: TRBJ2-7
d_gene: NA
v_gene: TRBV5-4
CDR3nt: TGTGCCTCCACCCGAAGTATGTACGAGCAGTACTTC
CDR3aa: CASTRSMYEQYF

abundance: few
j_gene: TRBJ2-3
d_gene: TRBD2
v_gene: TRBV18
CDR3nt: TGTGCCAGCTCACCACCGAATAGCGGGAGCGGTAAAGATACGCAGTATTTT
CDR3aa: CASSPPNSGSGKDTQYF

abundance: NA
j_gene: TRBJ2-2
d_gene: NA
v_gene: TRBV5-6
CDR3nt: TGTGCCAGCAGCTTACGGGTGAACACCGGGGAGCTGTTTTTT
CDR3aa: CASSLRVNTGELFF

abundance: NA
j_gene: TRBJ2-6
d_gene: TRBD1
v_gene: TRBV5-1
CDR3nt: TGCGCCAGCAGCGAGGGGGCGCCAGCAGGGGCCAACGTCCTGACTTTC
CDR3aa: CASSEGAPAGANVLTF

abundance: NA
j_gene: TRBJ1-1
d_gene: NA
v_gene: TRBV6-6
CDR3nt: TGTGCCAGCAGTTACAACGGCCGGGACACTGAAGCTTTCTTT
CDR3aa: CASSYNGRDTEAFF

abundance: NA
j_gene: TRBJ2-1
d_gene: NA
v_gene: TRBV9
CDR3nt: TGTGCCAGCAGCGTGGCGGGAACGAGCTCCTACAATGAGCAGTTCTTC
CDR3aa: CASSVAGTSSYNEQFF

abundance: NA
j_gene: TRBJ2-7
d_gene: NA
v_gene: TRBV21-1
CDR3nt: TGTGCCAGCAGCCTACCAAGGGGAGTGGTACCCTACGAGCAGTACTTC
CDR3aa: CASSLPRGVVPYEQYF

abundance: NA
j_gene: TRBJ1-4
d_gene: NA
v_gene: TRBV9
CDR3nt: TGTGCCAGCAGCGTAGGTGAAAGGGCGGTGAAACTGTTTTTT
CDR3aa: CASSVGERAVKLFF